This T cell receptor beta chain was captured in a study of blood T cell repertoires in COVID-19. CDR3 length: 10 amino acids. V lost 4 bases, J lost 4 bases, and 3 bases lay in between. Germline V gives CDR1 SGHKS, CDR2 YYEKEE (reference sequence). Assay: immunoSEQ multiplex PCR; the TCRdb copy retains only in-frame clones and omits some. The sample holds 350,000 to 400,000 clones, more than 75% seen once. The specimen sequenced was PBMCs or T cells enriched from blood (not recorded which). The J gene is TRBJ2-7, the V gene TRBV5-5, with D unresolved. The sequence derives from a woman aged 25-40 years with acute COVID-19. The CDR3 nucleotides read TGTGCCAGCAGCCAGTACGAGCAGTACTTC. It yields the protein CASSQYEQYF.